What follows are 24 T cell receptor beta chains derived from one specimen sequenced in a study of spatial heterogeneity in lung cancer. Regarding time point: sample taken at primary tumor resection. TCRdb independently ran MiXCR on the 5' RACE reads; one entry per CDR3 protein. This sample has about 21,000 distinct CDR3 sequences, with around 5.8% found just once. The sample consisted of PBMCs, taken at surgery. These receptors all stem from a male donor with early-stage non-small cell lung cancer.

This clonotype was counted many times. CDR3 amino acids: CASSQGQGNTGELFF. The CDR3 DNA follows: TGCGCCAGCAGTCAGGGACAGGGGAACACCGGGGAGCTGTTTTTT. This chain connects TRBV5-1 to TRBJ2-2, with TRBD1 matching 9 bases. V lost 5 bases, J lost 1 base, and 3 bases stayed unmatched. This CDR3 region has 15 residues. Germline V gives CDR1 SGHRS, CDR2 YFSETQ.

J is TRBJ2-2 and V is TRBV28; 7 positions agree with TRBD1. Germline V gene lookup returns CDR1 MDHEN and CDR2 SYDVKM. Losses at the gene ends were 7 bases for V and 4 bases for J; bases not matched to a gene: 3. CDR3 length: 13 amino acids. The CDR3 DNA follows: TGTGCCAGCACGACAGGGATCACCGGGGAGCTGTTTTTT. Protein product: CASTTGITGELFF. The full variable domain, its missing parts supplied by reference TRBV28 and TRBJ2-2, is DVKVTQSSRYLVKRTGEKVFLECVQDMDHENMFWYRQDPGLGLRLIYFSYDVKMKEKGDIPEGYSVSREKKERFSLILESASTNQTSMYLCASTTGITGELFFGEGSRLTVL.

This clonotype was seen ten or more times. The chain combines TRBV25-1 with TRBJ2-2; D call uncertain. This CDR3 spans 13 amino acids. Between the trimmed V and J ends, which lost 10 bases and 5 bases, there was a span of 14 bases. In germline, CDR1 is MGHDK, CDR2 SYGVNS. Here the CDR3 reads CATSPRLTGELFF. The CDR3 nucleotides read TGTGCCACCAGCCCACGGTTGACCGGGGAGCTGTTTTTT.

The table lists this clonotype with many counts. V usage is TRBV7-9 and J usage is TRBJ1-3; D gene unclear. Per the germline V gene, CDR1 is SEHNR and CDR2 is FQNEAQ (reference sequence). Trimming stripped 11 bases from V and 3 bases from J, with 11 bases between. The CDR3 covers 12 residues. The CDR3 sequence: CAGRGNGNTIYF. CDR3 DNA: TGTGCCGGACGTGGTAATGGAAACACCATATATTTT.

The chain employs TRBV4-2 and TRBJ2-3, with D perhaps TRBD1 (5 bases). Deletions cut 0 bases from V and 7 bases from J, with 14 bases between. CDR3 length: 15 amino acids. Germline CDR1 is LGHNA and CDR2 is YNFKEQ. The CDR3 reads CASSQEGQVYHTQYF. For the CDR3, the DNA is TGTGCCAGCAGCCAAGAGGGGCAGGTGTATCATACGCAGTATTTT.

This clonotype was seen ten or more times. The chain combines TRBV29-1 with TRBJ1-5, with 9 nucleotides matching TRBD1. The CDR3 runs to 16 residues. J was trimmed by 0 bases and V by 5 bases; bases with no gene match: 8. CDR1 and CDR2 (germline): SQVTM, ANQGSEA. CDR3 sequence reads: CSVRYRGPHSNQPQHF. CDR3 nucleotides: TGCAGCGTTAGATACAGGGGGCCTCATAGCAATCAGCCCCAGCATTTT.

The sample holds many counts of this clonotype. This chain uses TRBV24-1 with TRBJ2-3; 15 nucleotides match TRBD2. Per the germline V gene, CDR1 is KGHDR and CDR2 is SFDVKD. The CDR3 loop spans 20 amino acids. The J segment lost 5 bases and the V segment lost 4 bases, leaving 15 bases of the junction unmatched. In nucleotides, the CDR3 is TGTGCCACCAGTGACAAGGGAGGGACTAGCGGGAGGCAAGCTAGAGATACGCAGTATTTT. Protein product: CATSDKGGTSGRQARDTQYF.

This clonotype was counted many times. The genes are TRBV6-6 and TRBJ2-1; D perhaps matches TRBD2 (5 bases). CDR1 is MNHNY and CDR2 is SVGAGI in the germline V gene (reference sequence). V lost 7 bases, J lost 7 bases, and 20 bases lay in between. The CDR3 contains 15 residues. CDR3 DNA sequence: TGTGCCAGCAATAACGGGAAGGGTCTGAGTAATGAGCAGTTCTTC. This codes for CASNNGKGLSNEQFF.

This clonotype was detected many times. The CDR3 DNA sequence: TGTGCCAGCAGCTTAGACCGGTACACCGGGGAGCTGTTTTTT. It encodes CASSLDRYTGELFF. The V gene is TRBV7-2, the J gene TRBJ2-2; D uncertain. This CDR3 has 14 amino acids. The V and J ends lost 1 base and 3 bases respectively, with 6 bases between them. The germline V gene has CDR1 SGHTA and CDR2 FQGNSA.

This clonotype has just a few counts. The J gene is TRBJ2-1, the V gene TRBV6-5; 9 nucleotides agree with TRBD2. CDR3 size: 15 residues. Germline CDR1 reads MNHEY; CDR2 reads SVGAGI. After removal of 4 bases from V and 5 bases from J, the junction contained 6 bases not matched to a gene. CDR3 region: CASSLIAGVNNEQFF. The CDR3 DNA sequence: TGTGCCAGCAGTTTGATAGCGGGAGTAAACAATGAGCAGTTCTTC.

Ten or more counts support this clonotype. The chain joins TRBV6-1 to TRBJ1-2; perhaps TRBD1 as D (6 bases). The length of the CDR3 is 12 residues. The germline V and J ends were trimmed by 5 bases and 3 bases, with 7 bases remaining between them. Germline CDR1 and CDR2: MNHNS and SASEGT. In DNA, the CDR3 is TGTGCCAGCAGTAGACAGGACTATGGCTACACCTTC. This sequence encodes CASSRQDYGYTF.

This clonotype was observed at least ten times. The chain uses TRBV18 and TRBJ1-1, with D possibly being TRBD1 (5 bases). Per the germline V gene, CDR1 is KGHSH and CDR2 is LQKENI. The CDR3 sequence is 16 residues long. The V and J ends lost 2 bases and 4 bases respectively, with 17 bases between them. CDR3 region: CASSPRPHKGATEAFF. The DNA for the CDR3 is TGTGCCAGCTCACCAAGGCCTCACAAAGGGGCCACTGAAGCTTTCTTT. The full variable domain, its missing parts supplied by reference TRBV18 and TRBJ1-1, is NAGVMQNPRHLVRRRGQEARLRCSPMKGHSHVYWYRQLPEEGLKFMVYLQKENIIDESGMPKERFSAEFPKEGPSILRIQQVVRGDSAAYFCASSPRPHKGATEAFFGQGTRLTVV.

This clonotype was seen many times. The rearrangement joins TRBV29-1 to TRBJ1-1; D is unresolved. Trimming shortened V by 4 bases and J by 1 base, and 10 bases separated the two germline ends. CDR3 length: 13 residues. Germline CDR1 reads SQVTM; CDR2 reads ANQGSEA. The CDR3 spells CSVVSWENTEAFF. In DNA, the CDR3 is TGCAGCGTTGTAAGTTGGGAGAACACTGAAGCTTTCTTT.

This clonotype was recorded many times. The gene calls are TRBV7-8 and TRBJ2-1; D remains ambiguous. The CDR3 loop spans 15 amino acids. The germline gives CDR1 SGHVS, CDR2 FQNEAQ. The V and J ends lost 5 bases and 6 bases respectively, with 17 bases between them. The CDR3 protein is CASSLTPQVSNEQFF. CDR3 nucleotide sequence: TGTGCCAGCAGCCTTACCCCCCAGGTTTCCAATGAGCAGTTCTTC. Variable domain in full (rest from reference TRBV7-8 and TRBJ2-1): GAGVSQSPRYKVAKRGQDVALRCDPISGHVSLFWYQQALGQGPEFLTYFQNEAQLDKSGLPSDRFFAERPEGSVSTLKIQRTQQEDSAVYLCASSLTPQVSNEQFFGPGTRLTVL.

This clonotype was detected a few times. The CDR3 loop is CAWSVVDRDAGELFF. Here the CDR3 DNA reads TGTGCCTGGAGTGTAGTAGACAGGGATGCCGGGGAGCTGTTTTTT. The chain recombines TRBV30 with TRBJ2-2, with 7 bases matching TRBD1. This CDR3 is 15 amino acids long. The trim removed 0 bases at V and 6 bases at J, leaving 7 bases unmatched. Germline V gene sequence: CDR1 GTSNPN, CDR2 SVGIG (reference sequence).

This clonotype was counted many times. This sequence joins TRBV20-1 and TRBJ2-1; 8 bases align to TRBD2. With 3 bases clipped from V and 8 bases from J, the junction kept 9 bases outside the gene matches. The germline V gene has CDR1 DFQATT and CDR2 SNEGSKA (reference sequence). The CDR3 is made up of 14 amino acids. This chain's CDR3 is CSASLGLGSDEQFF. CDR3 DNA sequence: TGCAGTGCTAGCTTGGGACTAGGGTCGGATGAGCAGTTCTTC.

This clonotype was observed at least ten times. CDR3 protein: CARGGSQETQYF. The CDR3 DNA sequence: TGTGCCAGAGGGGGGAGCCAAGAGACCCAGTACTTC. The chain employs TRBV2 and TRBJ2-5, with D possibly called TRBD1 or TRBD2 (6 bases each). The CDR3 runs 12 residues. V shed 9 bases and J shed 1 base, with 9 bases lying between them. Germline V gene sequence: CDR1 SNHLY, CDR2 FYNNEI.

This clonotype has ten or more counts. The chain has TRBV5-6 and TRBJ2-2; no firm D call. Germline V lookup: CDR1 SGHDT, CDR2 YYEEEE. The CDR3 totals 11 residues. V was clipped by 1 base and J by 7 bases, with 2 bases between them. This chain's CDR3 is CASSLYGELFF. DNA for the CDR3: TGTGCCAGCAGCTTGTACGGGGAGCTGTTTTTT.

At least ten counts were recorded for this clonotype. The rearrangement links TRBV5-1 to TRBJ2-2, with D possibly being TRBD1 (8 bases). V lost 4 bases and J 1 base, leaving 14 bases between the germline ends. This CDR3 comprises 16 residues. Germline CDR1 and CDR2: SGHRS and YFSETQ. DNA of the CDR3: TGCGCCAGCAGCCCGCGGGGGACAGGGAACACCGGGGAGCTGTTTTTT. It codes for CASSPRGTGNTGELFF.

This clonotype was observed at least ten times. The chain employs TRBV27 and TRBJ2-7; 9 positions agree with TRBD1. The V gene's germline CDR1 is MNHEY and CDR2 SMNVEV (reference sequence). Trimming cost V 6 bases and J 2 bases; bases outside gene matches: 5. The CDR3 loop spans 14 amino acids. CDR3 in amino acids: CASRRGQGTYEQYF. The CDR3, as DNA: TGTGCCAGCAGGCGTGGACAGGGGACCTACGAGCAGTACTTC.

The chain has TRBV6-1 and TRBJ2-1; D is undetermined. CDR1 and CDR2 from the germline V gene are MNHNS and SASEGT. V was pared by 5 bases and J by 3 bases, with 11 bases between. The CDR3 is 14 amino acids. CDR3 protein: CASSRAVDYNEQFF. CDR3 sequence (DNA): TGTGCCAGCAGTAGGGCAGTAGACTACAATGAGCAGTTCTTC.

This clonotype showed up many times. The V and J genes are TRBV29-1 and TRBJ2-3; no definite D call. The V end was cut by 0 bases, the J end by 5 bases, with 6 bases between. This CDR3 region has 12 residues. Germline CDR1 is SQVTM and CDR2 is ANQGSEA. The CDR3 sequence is CSVEDRLDTQYF. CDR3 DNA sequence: TGCAGCGTTGAAGATCGACTAGATACGCAGTATTTT.

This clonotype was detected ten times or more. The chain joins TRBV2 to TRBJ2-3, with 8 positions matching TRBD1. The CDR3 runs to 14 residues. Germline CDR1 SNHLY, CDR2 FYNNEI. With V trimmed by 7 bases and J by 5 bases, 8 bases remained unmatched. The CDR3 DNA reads TGTGCCAGCAAGAGGACAGGGTTGATAGATACGCAGTATTTT. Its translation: CASKRTGLIDTQYF.

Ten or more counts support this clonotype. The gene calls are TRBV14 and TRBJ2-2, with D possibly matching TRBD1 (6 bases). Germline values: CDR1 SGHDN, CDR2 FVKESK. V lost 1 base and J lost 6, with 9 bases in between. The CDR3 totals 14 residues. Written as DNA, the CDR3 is TGTGCCAGCAGCCAAGCAAGGGGGTCCGGGGAGCTGTTTTTT. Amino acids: CASSQARGSGELFF. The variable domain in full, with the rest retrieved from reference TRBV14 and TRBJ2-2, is EAGVTQFPSHSVIEKGQTVTLRCDPISGHDNLYWYRRVMGKEIKFLLHFVKESKQDESGMPNNRFLAERTGGTYSTLKVQPAELEDSGVYFCASSQARGSGELFFGEGSRLTVL.